This T cell receptor beta chain stems from a study of regulatory T cells in long-lasting Graves disease. Study results and limitations: Persistent disease exhibited a predilection for TRBV28, TRBJ1-2 and TRBJ2-5. No thyroid tissue was studied; the work used peripheral blood only. Between persistent patients, thousands of public clonotypes were shared, exceeding the roughly 920 shared between new patients.

The time point here: newly diagnosed GD, antithyroid drugs for less than 3 months. Researchers made the TCR library from RNA that was extracted from PBMCs. In its sample, this clonotype was seen many times. Its antigen is currently unknown. The germline CDR1 and CDR2 sequences are SNHLY and FYNNEI. The CDR3 extends over 20 amino acids. Unmatched junction bases numbered 14, after V lost 1 base and J lost 3 bases. Building of the TCR beta libraries involved iRepertoire HTBI primers and Arm-PCR of CDR3 regions. TCRdb re-derived calls from the multiplex PCR reads in MiXCR, one entry per CDR3 protein. Of a few hundred thousand distinct CDR3 sequences listed, roughly 13% are singletons. This sample also appeared in a second study, on T cells in Graves' hyperthyroidism and ophthalmopathy. That source adds: A median 6.5 months before onset, the model predicted ophthalmopathy.

This clonotype originated in a man aged 30 to 39 with Graves disease. The material was peripheral blood mononuclear cells (PBMCs), obtained at new diagnosis, from a patient treated with antithyroid drugs. The chain employs TRBV2 and TRBJ2-1; 11 nucleotides align to TRBD2. CDR3 coding DNA: TGTGCCAGCAGTGAAGAGGCGCTAGCGGGGGGATGGTCGGTCTACAATGAGCAGTTCTTC. As protein: CASSEEALAGGWSVYNEQFF.